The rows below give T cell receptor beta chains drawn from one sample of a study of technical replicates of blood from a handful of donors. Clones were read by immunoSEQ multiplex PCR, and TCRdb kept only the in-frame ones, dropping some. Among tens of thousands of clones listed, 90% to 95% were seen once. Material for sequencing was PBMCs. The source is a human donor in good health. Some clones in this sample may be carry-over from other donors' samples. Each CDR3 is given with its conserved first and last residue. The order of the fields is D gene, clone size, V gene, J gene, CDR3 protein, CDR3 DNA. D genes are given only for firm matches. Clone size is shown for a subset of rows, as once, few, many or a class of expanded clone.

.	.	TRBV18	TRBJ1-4	CASLNGMDEKLFF	TGTGCCAGCTTGAACGGGATGGATGAAAAACTGTTTTTT
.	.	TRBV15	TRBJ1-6	CATSRDRGGNSPLHF	TGTGCCACCAGCAGAGACAGGGGTGGAAATTCACCCCTCCACTTT
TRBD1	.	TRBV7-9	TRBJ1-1	CASSQPRQGARNTEAFF	TGTGCCAGCAGCCAGCCGAGACAGGGGGCGAGGAACACTGAAGCTTTCTTT
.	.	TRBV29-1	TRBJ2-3	CSVRDSVWGADTQYF	TGCAGCGTTCGGGACAGCGTGTGGGGGGCAGATACGCAGTATTTT
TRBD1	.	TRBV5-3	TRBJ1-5	CARSPRDSEQPQHF	TGTGCCAGAAGCCCCCGGGACAGCGAACAGCCCCAGCATTTT
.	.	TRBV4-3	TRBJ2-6	CASSQDLGSGANVLTF	TGCGCCAGCAGCCAAGATCTCGGTTCTGGGGCCAACGTCCTGACTTTC
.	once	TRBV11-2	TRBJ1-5	CASSLGEFSNQPQHF	TGTGCCAGCAGCTTAGGTGAGTTTAGCAATCAGCCCCAGCATTTT
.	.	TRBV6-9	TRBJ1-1	CASSYLRTGNTGAFF	TGTGCCAGCAGTTACCTTAGAACAGGAAATACCGGGGCTTTCTTT
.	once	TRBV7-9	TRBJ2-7	CASSSTGETYEQYF	TGTGCCAGCAGCTCCACGGGAGAAACCTACGAGCAGTACTTC
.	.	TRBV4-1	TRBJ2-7	CASSQDWPGPYEQYF	TGCGCCAGCAGCCAAGACTGGCCAGGGCCTTACGAGCAGTACTTC
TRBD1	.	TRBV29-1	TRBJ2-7	CSVRLWDRAYEQYF	TGCAGCGTTCGGCTTTGGGACAGGGCCTACGAGCAGTACTTC
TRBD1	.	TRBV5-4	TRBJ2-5	CASSLTGGYSGTQYF	TGTGCCAGCAGCTTAACAGGGGGCTACAGTGGGACCCAGTACTTC